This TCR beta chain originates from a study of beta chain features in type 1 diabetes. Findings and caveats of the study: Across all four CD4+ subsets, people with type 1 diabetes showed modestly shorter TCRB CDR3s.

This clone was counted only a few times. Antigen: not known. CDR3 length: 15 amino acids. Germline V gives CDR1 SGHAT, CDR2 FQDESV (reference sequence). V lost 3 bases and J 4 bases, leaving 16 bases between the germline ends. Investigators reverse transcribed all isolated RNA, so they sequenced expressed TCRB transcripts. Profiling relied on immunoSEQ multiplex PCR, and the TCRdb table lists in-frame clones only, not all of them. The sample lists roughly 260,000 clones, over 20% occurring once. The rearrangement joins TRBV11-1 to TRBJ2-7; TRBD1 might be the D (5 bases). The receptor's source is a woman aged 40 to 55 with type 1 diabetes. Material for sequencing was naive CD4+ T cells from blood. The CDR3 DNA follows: TGTGCCAGCAGCTTTTCGACAGCTGGGGATTACGAGCAGTACTTC. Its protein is CASSFSTAGDYEQYF.